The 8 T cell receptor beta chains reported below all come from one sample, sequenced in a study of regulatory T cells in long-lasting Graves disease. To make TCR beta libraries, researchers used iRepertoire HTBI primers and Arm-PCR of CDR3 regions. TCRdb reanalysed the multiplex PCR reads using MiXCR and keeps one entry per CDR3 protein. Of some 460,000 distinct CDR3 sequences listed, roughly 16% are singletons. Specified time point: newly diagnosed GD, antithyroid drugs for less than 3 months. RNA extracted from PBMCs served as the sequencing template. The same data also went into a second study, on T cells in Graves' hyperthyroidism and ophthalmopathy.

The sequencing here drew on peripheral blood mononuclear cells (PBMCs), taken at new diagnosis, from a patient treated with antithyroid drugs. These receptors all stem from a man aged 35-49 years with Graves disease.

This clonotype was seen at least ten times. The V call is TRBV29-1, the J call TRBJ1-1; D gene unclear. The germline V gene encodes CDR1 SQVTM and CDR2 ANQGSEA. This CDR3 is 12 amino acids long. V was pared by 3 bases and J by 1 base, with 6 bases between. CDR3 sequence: CSVDFQNTEAFF. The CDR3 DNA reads TGCAGCGTTGATTTTCAGAACACTGAAGCTTTCTTT.

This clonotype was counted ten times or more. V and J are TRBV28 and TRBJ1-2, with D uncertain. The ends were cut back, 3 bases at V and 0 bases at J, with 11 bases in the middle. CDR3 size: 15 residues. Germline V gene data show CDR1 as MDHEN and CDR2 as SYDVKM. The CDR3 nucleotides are TGTGCCAGCAGTTTGGGCAGAGTTTCTAACTATGGCTACACCTTC. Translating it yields CASSLGRVSNYGYTF.

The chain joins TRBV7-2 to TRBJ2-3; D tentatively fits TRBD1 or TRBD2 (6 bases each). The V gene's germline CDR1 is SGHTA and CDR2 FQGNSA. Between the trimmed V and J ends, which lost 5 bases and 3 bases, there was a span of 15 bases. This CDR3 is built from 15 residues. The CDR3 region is CASSPYWGATDTQYF. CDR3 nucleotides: TGTGCCAGCAGCCCTTACTGGGGGGCGACAGATACGCAGTATTTT.

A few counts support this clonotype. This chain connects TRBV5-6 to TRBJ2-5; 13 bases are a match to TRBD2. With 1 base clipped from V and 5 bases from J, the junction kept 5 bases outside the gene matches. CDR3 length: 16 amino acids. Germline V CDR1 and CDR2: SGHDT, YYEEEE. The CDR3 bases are TGTGCCAGCAGCTTGAGGACTAGCGGGAGTCTGGAGACCCAGTACTTC. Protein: CASSLRTSGSLETQYF. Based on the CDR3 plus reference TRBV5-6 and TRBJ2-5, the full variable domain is DAGVTQSPTHLIKTRGQQVTLRCSPKSGHDTVSWYQQALGQGPQFIFQYYEEEERQRGNFPDRFSGHQFPNYSSELNVNALLLGDSALYLCASSLRTSGSLETQYFGPGTRLLVL.

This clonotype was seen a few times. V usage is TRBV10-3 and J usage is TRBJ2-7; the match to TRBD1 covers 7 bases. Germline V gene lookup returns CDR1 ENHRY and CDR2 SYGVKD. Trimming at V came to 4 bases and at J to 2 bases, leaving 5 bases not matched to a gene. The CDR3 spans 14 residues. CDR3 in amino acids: CAISGRQGAYEQYF. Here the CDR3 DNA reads TGTGCCATCAGTGGGCGACAGGGCGCCTACGAGCAGTACTTC.

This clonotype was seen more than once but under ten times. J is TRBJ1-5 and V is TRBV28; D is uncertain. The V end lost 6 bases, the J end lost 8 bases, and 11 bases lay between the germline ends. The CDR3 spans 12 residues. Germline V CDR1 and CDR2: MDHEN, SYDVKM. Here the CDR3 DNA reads TGTGCCAGCAGCACGCAGCCCGAGCCCCAGCATTTT. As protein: CASSTQPEPQHF.

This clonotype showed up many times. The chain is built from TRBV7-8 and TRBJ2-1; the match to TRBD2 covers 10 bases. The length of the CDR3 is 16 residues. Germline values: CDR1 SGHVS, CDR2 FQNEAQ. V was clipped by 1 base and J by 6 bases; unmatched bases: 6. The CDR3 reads CASSLVGLAGVNEQFF. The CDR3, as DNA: TGTGCCAGCAGCTTAGTTGGGCTAGCGGGAGTCAATGAGCAGTTCTTC.

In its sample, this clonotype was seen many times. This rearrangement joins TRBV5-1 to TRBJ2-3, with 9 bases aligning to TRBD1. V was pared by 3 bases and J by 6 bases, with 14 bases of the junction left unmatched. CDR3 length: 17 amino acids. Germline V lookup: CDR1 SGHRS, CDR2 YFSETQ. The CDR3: CASSWGRRDRVVDTQYF. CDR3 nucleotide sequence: TGCGCCAGCAGCTGGGGGAGACGGGACAGGGTGGTGGATACGCAGTATTTT.